The 10 T cell receptor beta chains reported below all come from one sample, sequenced in a study of beta chain features in type 1 diabetes (dated by TCRdb to between 2018 and 2020). The library was produced with the immunoSEQ multiplex PCR assay. All of the isolated RNA was reverse transcribed with the High Capacity cDNA Reverse Transcription Kit, so expressed TCRB transcripts were sequenced. What TCRdb holds here is the immuneACCESS table cut down to in-frame rearrangements. Part of the clones is not present; checked against another copy, under half of the missing clones reflect an unresolved V gene, and the others are unexplained. Present in this sample are about 650,000 clones, roughly an eighth of which were seen just once. The leading ten clones occupy roughly 0.12% of the sample. Overall study results and their limits: In all four CD4+ subsets, TCRB CDR3 length was moderately but significantly shorter in type 1 diabetes patients.

These receptors' targets are unknown. Specimen: naive CD4+ T cells from blood. Explained via the paper, the cell subset or site label denotes: true naive CD4+ T cells. These receptors were collected from a man aged 30-40 years with type 1 diabetes.

The chain carries TRBV14 and TRBJ2-7; 10 nucleotides agree with TRBD1. The CDR3 consists of 15 residues. V trimming: 3 bases; J trimming: 3 bases; junction bases outside the gene matches: 5. CDR1 SGHDN and CDR2 FVKESK come from the germline V gene. Written as DNA, the CDR3 is TGTGCCAGCAGCCAGCCCGGGACAGGGGTCTACGAGCAGTACTTC. It is translated as CASSQPGTGVYEQYF.

This clone was counted only a few times. The chain employs TRBV18 and TRBJ2-6, with unresolved D. CDR3 length equals 18 residues. V lost 0 bases to trimming and J lost 0 bases, with 12 bases between them. CDR1 is KGHSH and CDR2 is LQKENI in the germline V gene. The CDR3 loop is CASSPPWAKSSGANVLTF. DNA of the CDR3: TGTGCCAGCTCACCACCCTGGGCAAAAAGCTCTGGGGCCAACGTCCTGACTTTC. The variable domain in full, with the rest retrieved from reference TRBV18 and TRBJ2-6, is NAGVMQNPRHLVRRRGQEARLRCSPMKGHSHVYWYRQLPEEGLKFMVYLQKENIIDESGMPKERFSAEFPKEGPSILRIQQVVRGDSAAYFCASSPPWAKSSGANVLTFGAGSRLTVL.

There are a few counts of this clone. The chain has TRBV7-6 and TRBJ2-7, with D uncertain. V gave up 1 base and J gave up 3 bases, with 7 bases separating them. The V gene's germline CDR1 is SGHVS and CDR2 FNYEAQ. This CDR3 contains 13 residues. CDR3 nucleotides: TGTGCCAGCAGCTTAGGGCATTTCTACGAGCAGTACTTC. Amino acid sequence: CASSLGHFYEQYF.

This clone showed up just a few times. The chain carries TRBV27 and TRBJ2-2, with D perhaps assigned TRBD1 or TRBD2 (6 bases each). The CDR3 is 16 amino acids. V dropped 2 bases and J dropped 5 bases, with 15 bases sitting between them. Per the germline V gene, CDR1 is MNHEY and CDR2 is SMNVEV (reference sequence). In DNA, the CDR3 is TGTGCCAGCAGTTTACGGGGGAACAGGGAAACCGGGGAGCTGTTTTTT. This gives the protein CASSLRGNRETGELFF.

As concerns this clone: Other DNA sequences from this sample encode an identical CDR3 as well. This chain connects TRBV7-2 to TRBJ1-4; D is ambiguous. This CDR3 comprises 14 residues. Germline V gene sequence: CDR1 SGHTA, CDR2 FQGNSA. V lost 1 base and J 0 bases, leaving 3 bases between the germline ends. DNA for the CDR3: TGTGCCAGCAGCTTAGAGGCAACTAATGAAAAACTGTTTTTT. Translated: CASSLEATNEKLFF. The variable domain in full, completed from reference TRBV7-2 and TRBJ1-4, reads GAGVSQSPSNKVTEKGKDVELRCDPISGHTALYWYRQSLGQGLEFLIYFQGNSAPDKSGLPSDRFSAERTGGSVSTLTIQRTQQEDSAVYLCASSLEATNEKLFFGSGTQLSVL.

Only a few counts were recorded for this clone. The genes are TRBV7-9 and TRBJ2-2; D is unresolved. The germline V gene encodes CDR1 SEHNR and CDR2 FQNEAQ (reference sequence). Deletions cut 0 bases from V and 0 bases from J, with 8 bases between. The CDR3 contains 16 residues. The CDR3 loop reads CASSLAVTPNTGELFF. CDR3 in DNA: TGTGCCAGCAGCTTAGCGGTGACACCGAACACCGGGGAGCTGTTTTTT. The full variable domain, with the rest looked up from reference TRBV7-9 and TRBJ2-2, is DTGVSQNPRHKITKRGQNVTFRCDPISEHNRLYWYRQTLGQGPEFLTYFQNEAQLEKSRLLSDRFSAERPKGSFSTLEIQRTEQGDSAMYLCASSLAVTPNTGELFFGEGSRLTVL.

This clone was found a few times. The rearrangement joins TRBV6-1 to TRBJ2-7; 9 bases line up with TRBD1. Germline assignment: CDR1 MNHNS and CDR2 SASEGT. V shed 8 bases and J 5 bases; nucleotides not matched to a gene: 7. CDR3 size: 13 residues. CDR3 loop: CASLPGQGDEQYF. The DNA for the CDR3 is TGTGCCAGCTTACCGGGACAGGGTGACGAGCAGTACTTC.

The chain joins TRBV4-3 to TRBJ1-1; a possible D gene is TRBD1 (6 bases). V was clipped by 0 bases and J by 5 bases, with 13 bases between them. The CDR3 has 15 residues. Germline assignment: CDR1 LGHNA and CDR2 YSLEER. CDR3 coding DNA: TGCGCCAGCAGCCAAGATCGGAGGAGGGGGACTGAAGCTTTCTTT. It is translated as CASSQDRRRGTEAFF.

Only a few counts were recorded for this clone. This could be a read error, since a much larger clone is one nucleotide away. Within the sample, other DNA sequences also encode this same CDR3. The chain joins TRBV7-9 to TRBJ2-5; D is ambiguous. V shed 4 bases and J shed 4 bases, with 4 bases lying between them. The CDR3 sequence is 11 residues long. Germline V gives CDR1 SEHNR, CDR2 FQNEAQ (reference sequence). As DNA, the CDR3 is TGTGCCAGCAGCTCCCGAGAGACCCAGTACTTC. It is translated as CASSSRETQYF. Together with reference TRBV7-9 and TRBJ2-5, the CDR3 gives the full variable domain: DTGVSQNPRHKITKRGQNVTFRCDPISEHNRLYWYRQTLGQGPEFLTYFQNEAQLEKSRLLSDRFSAERPKGSFSTLEIQRTEQGDSAMYLCASSSRETQYFGPGTRLLVL.

This clone came up a few times. CDR3 loop: CASSAPSNQPQHF. In DNA, the CDR3 is TGTGCCAGCAGTGCCCCGTCCAATCAGCCCCAGCATTTT. The chain couples TRBV2 to TRBJ1-5; D remains ambiguous. V lost 4 bases and J 3 bases, leaving 7 bases between the germline ends. The CDR3 spans 13 residues. In germline, CDR1 is SNHLY, CDR2 FYNNEI.